This TCR beta chain originates from a study of identical twins (dated by TCRdb to 2016 to 2017). Study-level background: The study deep-sequenced TCR alpha and beta repertoires from monozygotic twins, unrelated adults of various ages and cord blood to test whether fetal clonotypes persist. Replicate twin experiments were performed at different times using different library preparation protocols to rule out contamination.

This clonotype has at least ten counts. No cognate antigen has been identified for it. No much larger clonotype is one base removed from it; base qualities were not supplied. Preparation of the library involved 5' RACE. The listed sequencing device is Illumina HiSeq 2000. A universal primer binding site was introduced by template switching, and a unique molecular identifier was present in the final cDNA, enabling accurate counting of TCR cDNA molecules. Specific primers in the conserved constant-segment region were used to synthesize first-strand cDNA for the TCR alpha and beta chains. To control for contamination, every cDNA library carried two barcodes: a SMART-Mk sample barcode plus Illumina barcodes. TruSeq adapter sequences along with Illumina sample barcodes were introduced in two successive PCR steps. The Illumina HiSeq platform was used with custom primers to sequence TCR alpha and beta cDNA libraries. The published analysis was carried out like this. Unique molecular identifiers were extracted from raw reads with MiGEC, and CDR3 positions were determined with MiXCR. Recombination models were inferred per individual with the repgenHMM and IGoR tools using an EM algorithm. Shared clonotype analysis was performed with the tcR package in R, normalizing sharing by the product of cloneset sizes. To study raw recombination without the effects of thymic and clonal selection, out-of-frame nonproductive sequences were analyzed. TCRdb reanalyzed the raw reads on its own, using fastp at Q25 for trimming and MiXCR for clone calling, and kept in-frame beta chains. Each entry merges the rows of one CDR3 protein and shows their most common DNA and genes. TCRdb assigned the V and J calls; the authors' analysis was not used. This sample has 520,000 or so distinct CDR3 sequences in its table, and less than 25% of those were observed once. The top ten hold about 0.93% of the sample.

In the germline V gene (reference sequence), CDR1 corresponds to DFQATT and CDR2 to SNEGSKA. The CDR3 covers 16 residues, taking in both the cysteine and the phenylalanine. The kept DNA is CDR3 alone, 48 bases in frame from the first base. Trimming takes 2 bases off V and 3 bases off J; junction bases not matched to a gene: 11. All donors were healthy Caucasians. Three pairs of female monozygotic twins, all aged about 18 to 30 years, were included in the twin cohort. Positive isolation kits from Invitrogen were used to isolate CD4+ and CD8+ T cell populations. The study at large found these results: Recombination models systematically underestimated out-of-frame TCR alpha sharing in monozygotic twins but agreed with sharing between unrelated individuals. Abundant cord blood beta clonotypes carried fewer insertions; young adult naive repertoires showed a weaker similar trend, while memory repertoires showed none. Because the same donors could not be followed over many years, the conclusions relied on cross-sectional statistical analysis. Zero-insertion analyses could be partly confounded by invariant T cells such as MAIT and iNKT, although diverse VJ usage argued against such confounding for most clonotypes. Compared with coincidental sharing between unrelated individuals, out-of-frame TCR alpha sequences shared between twins had an excess of sequences with low generation probability. The excess sharing between twins in beta out-of-frame sequences was weaker because fewer shared sequences reduced the signal-to-noise ratio.

This same sample was also part of a study on T cells expressing NK-cell markers. Reported in the second study: TCR beta-chain repertoires were profiled in sorted CD3+CD56+NKG2C+, CD3+CD56+NKG2C- and CD3+CD56-NKG2C+ T-cell subsets from several donors. Of the eight sequenced donors, seven were found to be HCMV-seropositive and one was found to be HCMV-seronegative. In several experiments an anti-gammadeltaTCR antibody was added to restrict sorting to alphabetaTCR-expressing T cells. For roughly six donors, the dominant CD3+CD56+NKG2C+ clonotypes were among the top 10 CD8+ clonotypes and accounted for about 1.0-7.5% of CD8+ T cells. Those dominant clonotypes were again the most abundant among CD3+CD56-NKG2C+ cells in a few donors, at roughly 25-60.1%. Whether the expanded NKG2C-expressing T cell clones were specific for HCMV antigens remained unclear. All eight donors whose samples were sequenced were randomly selected healthy volunteers, three of them men and five women. HCMV-specific IgG was detected in serum with a commercial ELISA kit to determine HCMV serostatus. Reads were demultiplexed and grouped by UMI with MIGEC, and clonotypes were assembled and quantified with MiTCR. To exclude erroneous sequences, any TCR cDNA sequence not supported by at least two reads was discarded. The tcR package was used for downstream repertoire analysis, and clonotypes were matched across fractions by CDR3 nucleotide sequence plus V segment. VDJmatch was used to annotate antigen specificity against VDJdb, with one amino acid substitution allowed in CDR3.

This TCR derives from a woman younger than 35 in good health. The chain couples TRBV20-1 to TRBJ2-5; TRBD1 agrees with 8 junctional bases. Sequences were obtained from CD4+ T cells sorted from blood. The DNA sequence is given as TGCAGTGCTAGACCACAAGACAGGGGAGGTAAAGAGACCCAGTACTTC. It codes for CSARPQDRGGKETQYF.